Listed here are 29 T cell receptor beta chains from one sample, sequenced in a study of cytomegalovirus exposure and HLA in healthy donors. PCR primers comprised 60 Vbeta and 13 Jbeta primers. The assay was immunoSEQ multiplex PCR, and TCRdb's table has in-frame clones only and misses some. This table has some 120,000 clones, roughly four fifths appearing once. Sequencing used PBMCs. Receptor source: a male donor in good health and CMV-seropositive.

The genes are TRBV5-5 and TRBJ1-2; D remains unclear. Germline V lookup: CDR1 SGHKS, CDR2 YYEKEE (reference sequence). CDR3 length: 15 amino acids. Trimming took 1 base from V and 0 from J, leaving 10 bases between them. CDR3 sequence: CASSLLSEANYGYTF. CDR3 bases: TGTGCCAGCAGCTTGCTATCCGAAGCTAACTATGGCTACACCTTC.

This clone has just a few counts. The genes are TRBV14 and TRBJ2-6; D gene unclear. The CDR3 length is 15 residues. V lost 4 bases, J lost 4 bases, and 11 bases lay in between. Germline loops: CDR1 SGHDN, CDR2 FVKESK. DNA of the CDR3: TGTGCCAGCAGCCTACTGTTAAGCGGGGCCAACGTCCTGACTTTC. Its protein is CASSLLLSGANVLTF. The variable domain in full, with the rest retrieved from reference TRBV14 and TRBJ2-6, is EAGVTQFPSHSVIEKGQTVTLRCDPISGHDNLYWYRRVMGKEIKFLLHFVKESKQDESGMPNNRFLAERTGGTYSTLKVQPAELEDSGVYFCASSLLLSGANVLTFGAGSRLTVL.

The J gene is TRBJ2-1, the V gene TRBV5-4; D is perhaps TRBD2 (5 bases). The CDR3 is 13 residues long. V was trimmed by 2 bases and J by 5 bases, leaving 8 bases between them. Germline V gene sequence: CDR1 SGHNT, CDR2 YYREEE (reference sequence). Here the CDR3 reads CASSFTRNNEQFF. The CDR3 DNA reads as TGTGCCAGCAGCTTTACTAGAAACAATGAGCAGTTCTTC.

The rearrangement links TRBV5-6 to TRBJ2-7, with D unclear. The CDR3 runs 14 residues. The germline V gene encodes CDR1 SGHDT and CDR2 YYEEEE. Trimming stripped 2 bases from V and 3 bases from J, with 12 bases between. Here the CDR3 reads CASSFVSGLYEQYF. The CDR3 bases are TGTGCCAGCAGCTTTGTGTCAGGCCTCTACGAGCAGTACTTC. The variable domain in full, completed from reference TRBV5-6 and TRBJ2-7, reads DAGVTQSPTHLIKTRGQQVTLRCSPKSGHDTVSWYQQALGQGPQFIFQYYEEEERQRGNFPDRFSGHQFPNYSSELNVNALLLGDSALYLCASSFVSGLYEQYFGPGTRLTVT.

A remark on this clone: This sample also contains other DNA sequences that code for the same CDR3. V and J are TRBV18 and TRBJ2-7; D unresolved. Germline assignment: CDR1 KGHSH and CDR2 LQKENI. V shed 0 bases and J shed 4 bases, with 7 bases lying between them. There are 13 residues in the CDR3. The CDR3, as DNA: TGTGCCAGCTCACCACCGTCGGGTTACGAGCAGTACTTC. Translated, it gives CASSPPSGYEQYF.

Concerning this clone: The conserved phenylalanine or tryptophan normally closing the CDR3 is absent here, so this likely arose from a read error. The genes are TRBV7-2 and TRBJ2-7; 8 bases are a match to TRBD1. Trimming removed 5 bases from V and 9 bases from J; junction bases left unmatched: 6. CDR1 is SGHTA and CDR2 is FQGNSA in the germline V gene. The CDR3 is 12 residues long. The CDR3 DNA follows: TGTGCCAGCAGCCCGGACAGGGCAAGGCAGTACCTC. This sequence encodes CASSPDRARQYL.

This clone occurred a few times. The CDR3 sequence is CASSPDSSDSYTF. CDR3 nucleotide sequence: TGCGCCAGCAGTCCAGATTCCTCCGATAGCTACACCTTC. This chain links TRBV4-3 with TRBJ1-2; the D is unclear. The germline gives CDR1 LGHNA, CDR2 YSLEER. The CDR3 consists of 13 residues. Deletions cut 6 bases from V and 9 bases from J, with 17 bases between.

This clone was seen a handful of times. This rearrangement joins TRBV4-2 to TRBJ2-7; 7 nucleotides line up with TRBD1. This CDR3 spans 15 amino acids. J lost 2 bases, V lost 0 bases, and 4 bases had no gene match. The germline CDR1 and CDR2 sequences are LGHNA and YNFKEQ. CDR3 amino acids: CASSQDQGGAYEQYF. The CDR3 DNA follows: TGTGCCAGCAGCCAAGATCAAGGGGGCGCCTACGAGCAGTACTTC.

This chain joins TRBV9 and TRBJ2-7; D is perhaps TRBD1 (5 bases). The ends were cut back, 0 bases at V and 3 bases at J, with 10 bases in the middle. The CDR3 is made up of 14 amino acids. Germline-derived CDR1 and CDR2 are SGDLS and YYNGEE. For the CDR3, the DNA is TGTGCCAGCAGCGTAGAGGCAGGGCGCTACGAGCAGTACTTC. Translated: CASSVEAGRYEQYF.

The chain employs TRBV6-5 and TRBJ2-7; 9 bases fit TRBD1. The germline V gene has CDR1 MNHEY and CDR2 SVGAGI. This CDR3 is 14 amino acids long. J gave up 6 bases and V 6 bases, and 9 bases lay outside the gene matches. The CDR3 sequence is CASRATGGLPEQYF. The CDR3 DNA follows: TGTGCCAGCAGAGCCACAGGGGGCCTACCCGAGCAGTACTTC.

A single count supports this clone. This CDR3 reads CASSQETQQVYEQYF. For the CDR3, the DNA is TGCGCCAGCAGCCAGGAGACTCAACAGGTCTACGAGCAGTACTTC. The chain is built from TRBV4-3 and TRBJ2-5, with TRBD1 as a possible D gene (5 bases). With the DNA end fitting TRBJ2-7 better, the J assignment may be wrong. The V gene's germline CDR1 is LGHNA and CDR2 YSLEER. CDR3 length: 15 residues.

The chain uses TRBV15 and TRBJ2-7; 8 bases align to TRBD2. CDR3 length: 16 residues. Germline V CDR1 and CDR2: LNHNV, YYDKDF (reference sequence). The junction had 5 bases not matched to a gene; V was cut back by 1 base and J by 0 bases. The CDR3 here is CATSRAGGLDSYEQYF. CDR3 DNA sequence: TGTGCCACCAGCAGAGCGGGGGGGCTCGACTCCTACGAGCAGTACTTC. Supplemented by reference TRBV15 and TRBJ2-7, the full variable domain reads DAMVIQNPRYQVTQFGKPVTLSCSQTLNHNVMYWYQQKSSQAPKLLFHYYDKDFNNEADTPDNFQSRRPNTSFCFLDIRSPGLGDTAMYLCATSRAGGLDSYEQYFGPGTRLTVT.

The sample holds a few counts of this clone. V gene TRBV30 combines with J gene TRBJ2-5, with a possible D match to TRBD2 (5 bases). V was shortened by 4 bases and J by 5 bases, with 8 bases between the two germline ends. Germline values: CDR1 GTSNPN, CDR2 SVGIG (reference sequence). The CDR3 consists of 11 residues. The CDR3 is CAWKAVETQYF. The CDR3 nucleotides are TGTGCCTGGAAAGCGGTTGAGACCCAGTACTTC.

V usage is TRBV11-2 and J usage is TRBJ1-3; 8 nucleotides line up with TRBD1. Trimming at V came to 5 bases and at J to 4 bases, leaving 7 bases not matched to a gene. The CDR3 covers 15 residues. Germline loops: CDR1 SGHAT, CDR2 FQNNGV. The CDR3: CASSRTGLGGNTIYF. For the CDR3, the DNA is TGTGCCAGCAGCCGGACAGGGTTAGGCGGAAACACCATATATTTT.

V is TRBV27 and J is TRBJ2-3; the match to TRBD2 covers 8 bases. J was trimmed by 9 bases and V by 6 bases; bases with no gene match: 8. Looked up from germline, CDR1 is MNHEY and CDR2 is SMNVEV (reference sequence). This CDR3 comprises 13 residues. As DNA, the CDR3 is TGTGCCAGCAGCACCGGGGGGGCCGGGACGCAGTATTTT. Translating gives CASSTGGAGTQYF.

The chain links TRBV7-3 to TRBJ2-5; no definite D call. The germline V gene encodes CDR1 SGHTA and CDR2 FQGTGA. Trimming removed 10 bases from V and 2 bases from J, with 20 bases in between. The CDR3 has 15 residues. This chain's CDR3 is CAIERTYESQETQYF. Here the CDR3 DNA reads TGTGCCATCGAACGAACCTACGAGTCGCAAGAGACCCAGTACTTC.

The chain couples TRBV9 to TRBJ1-1, with 7 nucleotides matching TRBD1. This CDR3 contains 15 residues. Germline loops: CDR1 SGDLS, CDR2 YYNGEE. Trimming took 3 bases from V and 4 from J; bases not matched to a gene: 9. This CDR3 reads CASSAPGQAGTEAFF. The CDR3 DNA is TGTGCCAGCAGCGCCCCTGGACAGGCCGGCACTGAAGCTTTCTTT.

V is TRBV9 and J is TRBJ2-7; the D gene is possibly TRBD1 (6 bases). V was shortened by 4 bases and J by 2 bases, with 10 bases between the two germline ends. Germline assignment: CDR1 SGDLS and CDR2 YYNGEE. The CDR3 has 13 residues. The CDR3: CASSSRDTYEQYF. In nucleotides, the CDR3 is TGTGCCAGCAGCTCACGGGACACCTACGAGCAGTACTTC.

This CDR3 reads CASSFGQITEAFF. As DNA, the CDR3 is TGTGCCAGCAGTTTTGGGCAGATCACTGAAGCTTTCTTT. This chain links TRBV27 with TRBJ1-1; unclear D gene. CDR1 and CDR2 from the germline V gene are MNHEY and SMNVEV (reference sequence). Trimming took off 3 bases at V and 4 bases at J, with 9 bases between the two ends. This CDR3 region has 13 residues.

The chain combines TRBV9 with TRBJ2-1; no firm D call. Germline CDR1 SGDLS, CDR2 YYNGEE. This CDR3 contains 16 residues. V was shortened by 0 bases and J by 0 bases, with 10 bases between the two germline ends. CDR3 nucleotide sequence: TGTGCCAGCAGCGTAGAGCCGAGTAGCTCCTACAATGAGCAGTTCTTC. Encoded protein: CASSVEPSSSYNEQFF.

The chain uses TRBV27 and TRBJ1-1; D might be TRBD1 (6 bases). Germline CDR1 and CDR2: MNHEY and SMNVEV (reference sequence). This CDR3 has 15 residues. V gave up 5 bases and J gave up 3 bases, with 16 bases separating them. CDR3 DNA sequence: TGTGCCAGCAGTCCGACGGGGGGGCGTTACACTGAAGCTTTCTTT. The encoded protein is CASSPTGGRYTEAFF.

J is TRBJ1-6 and V is TRBV18, with D hard to call. CDR1 and CDR2 (germline): KGHSH, LQKENI. V lost 4 bases to trimming and J lost 7 bases, with 14 bases between them. The CDR3 totals 15 residues. CDR3 sequence reads: CASSLQKTENSPLHF. CDR3 DNA: TGTGCCAGCTCACTTCAGAAAACCGAAAATTCACCCCTCCACTTT. Full variable domain (outside the CDR3, taken from reference TRBV18 and TRBJ1-6): NAGVMQNPRHLVRRRGQEARLRCSPMKGHSHVYWYRQLPEEGLKFMVYLQKENIIDESGMPKERFSAEFPKEGPSILRIQQVVRGDSAAYFCASSLQKTENSPLHFGNGTRLTVT.

The V call is TRBV11-2, the J call TRBJ2-7, with 7 bases that match TRBD2. Germline-derived CDR1 and CDR2 are SGHAT and FQNNGV. The junction had 10 bases not matched to a gene; V was cut back by 1 base and J by 1 base. The CDR3 loop spans 17 amino acids. This CDR3 is CASSLGLRLAKSYEQYF. In nucleotides, the CDR3 is TGTGCCAGCAGCTTAGGGTTAAGACTAGCTAAATCCTACGAGCAGTACTTC.

This chain connects TRBV29-1 to TRBJ1-1; TRBD1 agrees at 7 bases. The CDR3 consists of 13 residues. The junction had 9 bases not matched to a gene; V was cut back by 6 bases and J by 5 bases. Per germline, CDR1 SQVTM and CDR2 ANQGSEA. The CDR3 sequence: CSVTTSGGTEAFF. The CDR3, as DNA: TGCAGCGTCACCACCTCAGGGGGTACTGAAGCTTTCTTT.

The CDR3: CASSPRTSGEKLFF. The CDR3 DNA reads TGTGCCAGCAGCCCCCGGACTTCGGGGGAAAAACTGTTTTTT. V usage is TRBV9 and J usage is TRBJ1-4, with D hard to call. Germline loops: CDR1 SGDLS, CDR2 YYNGEE. V was clipped by 4 bases and J by 8 bases, with 15 bases between them. CDR3 length: 14 residues.

The chain carries TRBV19 and TRBJ1-5; no definite D call. This CDR3 comprises 12 residues. Between the trimmed V and J ends, which lost 1 base and 6 bases, there was a span of 4 bases. The germline V gene encodes CDR1 LNHDA and CDR2 SQIVND (reference sequence). CDR3 sequence (DNA): TGTGCCAGTAGTATAGCCCGTCAGCCCCAGCATTTT. Its translation is CASSIARQPQHF. Variable domain in full (rest from reference TRBV19 and TRBJ1-5): DGGITQSPKYLFRKEGQNVTLSCEQNLNHDAMYWYRQDPGQGLRLIYYSQIVNDFQKGDIAEGYSVSREKKESFPLTVTSAQKNPTAFYLCASSIARQPQHFGDGTRLSIL.

V gene TRBV7-9 combines with J gene TRBJ2-3; 13 bases line up with TRBD2. Germline V gene data show CDR1 as SEHNR and CDR2 as FQNEAQ (reference sequence). CDR3 length: 16 residues. After removal of 5 bases from V and 6 bases from J, the junction contained 8 bases not matched to a gene. The CDR3 loop is CASSPILAGGLDTQYF. CDR3 sequence (DNA): TGTGCCAGCAGCCCTATACTAGCGGGAGGGCTGGATACGCAGTATTTT. Together with reference TRBV7-9 and TRBJ2-3, the CDR3 gives the full variable domain: DTGVSQNPRHKITKRGQNVTFRCDPISEHNRLYWYRQTLGQGPEFLTYFQNEAQLEKSRLLSDRFSAERPKGSFSTLEIQRTEQGDSAMYLCASSPILAGGLDTQYFGPGTRLTVL.

The CDR3 is CAGHQGRGGYGYTF. CDR3 DNA: TGTGCCGGTCATCAGGGCCGGGGGGGCTATGGCTACACCTTC. The chain is built from TRBV30 and TRBJ1-2; a weak D match, TRBD1 (5 bases). Trimming shortened V by 8 bases and J by 4 bases, and 20 bases separated the two germline ends. This CDR3 spans 14 amino acids. From germline, CDR1 is GTSNPN and CDR2 SVGIG (reference sequence).

The chain has TRBV6-1 and TRBJ1-2; D is uncertain. V lost 7 bases and J 2 bases, leaving 11 bases between the germline ends. The CDR3 consists of 13 residues. Germline CDR1 and CDR2: MNHNS and SASEGT. CDR3 sequence: CASTETTNYGYTF. CDR3 nucleotides: TGTGCCAGCACCGAGACTACGAACTATGGCTACACCTTC.